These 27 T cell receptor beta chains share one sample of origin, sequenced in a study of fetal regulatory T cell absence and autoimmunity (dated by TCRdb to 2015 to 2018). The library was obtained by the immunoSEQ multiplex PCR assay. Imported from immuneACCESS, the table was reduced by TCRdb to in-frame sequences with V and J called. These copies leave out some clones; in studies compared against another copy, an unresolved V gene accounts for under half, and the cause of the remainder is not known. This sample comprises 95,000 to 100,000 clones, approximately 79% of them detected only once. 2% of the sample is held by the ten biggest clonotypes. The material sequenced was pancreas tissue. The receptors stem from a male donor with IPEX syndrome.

The CDR3 DNA reads TGCGCCAGCAGTGACCAGGGACAAGAGACCCAGTACTTC. This gives the protein CASSDQGQETQYF. This rearrangement joins TRBV10-1 to TRBJ2-5, with D possibly being TRBD1 (5 bases). Germline loops: CDR1 WNHNN, CDR2 SYGVQD (reference sequence). Trimming took 3 bases from V and 2 from J, leaving 7 bases between them. The CDR3 sequence is 13 residues long.

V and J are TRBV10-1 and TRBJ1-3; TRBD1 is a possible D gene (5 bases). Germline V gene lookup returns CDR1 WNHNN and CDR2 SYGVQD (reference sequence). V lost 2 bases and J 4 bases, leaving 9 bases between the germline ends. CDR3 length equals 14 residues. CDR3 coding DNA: TGCGCCAGCAGTGAGCGACAGAAGGGAAACACCATATATTTT. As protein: CASSERQKGNTIYF.

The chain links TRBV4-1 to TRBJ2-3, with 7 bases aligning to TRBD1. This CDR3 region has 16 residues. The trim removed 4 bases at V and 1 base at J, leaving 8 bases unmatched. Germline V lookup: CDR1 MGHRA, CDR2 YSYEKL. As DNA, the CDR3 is TGCGCCAGCAGCCGCCTAGAGGGGGCGGGCACAGATACGCAGTATTTT. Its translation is CASSRLEGAGTDTQYF.

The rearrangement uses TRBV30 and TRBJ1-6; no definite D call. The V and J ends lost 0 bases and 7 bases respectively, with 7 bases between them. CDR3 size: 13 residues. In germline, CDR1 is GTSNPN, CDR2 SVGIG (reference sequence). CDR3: CAWSVQLNSPLHF. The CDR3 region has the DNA TGTGCCTGGAGTGTACAGCTGAATTCACCCCTCCACTTT.

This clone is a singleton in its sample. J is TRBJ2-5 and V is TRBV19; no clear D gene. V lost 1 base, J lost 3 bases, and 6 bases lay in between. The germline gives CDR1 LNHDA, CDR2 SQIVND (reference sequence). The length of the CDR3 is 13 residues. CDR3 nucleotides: TGTGCCAGTAGTATAGGGGGTAAAGAGACCCAGTACTTC. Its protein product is CASSIGGKETQYF.

CDR3 in DNA: TGTGCCAGCAGCTTGGAGCCCAGAATATACTATGGCTACACCTTC. Its protein is CASSLEPRIYYGYTF. J is TRBJ1-2 and V is TRBV5-4; D unclear. V was trimmed by 0 bases and J by 3 bases, leaving 12 bases between them. The germline V gene has CDR1 SGHNT and CDR2 YYREEE (reference sequence). This CDR3 has 15 residues.

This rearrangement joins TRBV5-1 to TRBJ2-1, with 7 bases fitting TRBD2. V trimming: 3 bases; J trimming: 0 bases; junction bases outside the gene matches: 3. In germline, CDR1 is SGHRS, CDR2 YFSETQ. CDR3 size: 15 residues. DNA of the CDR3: TGCGCCAGCAGCTATGGCGGGAGCTCCTACAATGAGCAGTTCTTC. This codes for CASSYGGSSYNEQFF.

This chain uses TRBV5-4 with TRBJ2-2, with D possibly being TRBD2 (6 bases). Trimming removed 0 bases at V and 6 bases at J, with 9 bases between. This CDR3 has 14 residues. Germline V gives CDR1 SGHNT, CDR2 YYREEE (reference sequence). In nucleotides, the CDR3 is TGTGCCAGCAGCTTGGGGAAGCGGGCCGGGGAGCTGTTTTTT. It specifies CASSLGKRAGELFF.

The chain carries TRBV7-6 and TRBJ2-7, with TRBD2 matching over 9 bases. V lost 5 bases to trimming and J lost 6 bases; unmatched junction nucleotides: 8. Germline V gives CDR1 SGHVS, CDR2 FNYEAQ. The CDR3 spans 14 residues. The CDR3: CASSAGSGGFEQYF. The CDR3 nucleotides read TGTGCCAGCAGCGCCGGAAGCGGGGGGTTCGAGCAGTACTTC.

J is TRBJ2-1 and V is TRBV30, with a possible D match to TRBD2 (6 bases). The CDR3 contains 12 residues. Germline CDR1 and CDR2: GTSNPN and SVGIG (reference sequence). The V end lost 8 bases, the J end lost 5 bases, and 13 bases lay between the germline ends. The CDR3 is CAAWAGHNEQFF. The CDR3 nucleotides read TGTGCCGCCTGGGCGGGACACAATGAGCAGTTCTTC.

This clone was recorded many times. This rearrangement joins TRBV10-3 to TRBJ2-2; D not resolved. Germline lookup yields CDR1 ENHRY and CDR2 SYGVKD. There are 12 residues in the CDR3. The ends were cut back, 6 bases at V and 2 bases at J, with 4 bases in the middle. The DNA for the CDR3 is TGTGCCATCAGGGACAACACCGGGGAGCTGTTTTTT. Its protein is CAIRDNTGELFF.

The CDR3 reads CASSVVGSDSHTGELFF. CDR3 DNA sequence: TGTGCCAGCAGCGTAGTGGGTTCGGATTCGCATACCGGGGAGCTGTTTTTT. This chain joins TRBV9 and TRBJ2-2; D gene unclear. V lost 0 bases and J lost 5, with 17 bases in between. The CDR3 is 17 residues long. In germline, CDR1 is SGDLS, CDR2 YYNGEE. Drawing the rest from reference TRBV9 and TRBJ2-2, the complete variable domain is DSGVTQTPKHLITATGQRVTLRCSPRSGDLSVYWYQQSLDQGLQFLIQYYNGEERAKGNILERFSAQQFPDLHSELNLSSLELGDSALYFCASSVVGSDSHTGELFFGEGSRLTVL.

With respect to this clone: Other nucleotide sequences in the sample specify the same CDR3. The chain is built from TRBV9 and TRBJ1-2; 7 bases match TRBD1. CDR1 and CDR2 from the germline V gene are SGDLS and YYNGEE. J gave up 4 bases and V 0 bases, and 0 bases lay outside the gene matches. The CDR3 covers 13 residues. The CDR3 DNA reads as TGTGCCAGCAGCGTAGGACAGGGCTATGGCTACACCTTC. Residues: CASSVGQGYGYTF.

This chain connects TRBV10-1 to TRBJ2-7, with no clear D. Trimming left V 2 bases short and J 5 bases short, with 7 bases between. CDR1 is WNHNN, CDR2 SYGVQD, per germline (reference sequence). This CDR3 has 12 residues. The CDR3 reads CASSEGNHEQYF. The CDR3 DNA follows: TGCGCCAGCAGTGAGGGGAACCACGAGCAGTACTTC.

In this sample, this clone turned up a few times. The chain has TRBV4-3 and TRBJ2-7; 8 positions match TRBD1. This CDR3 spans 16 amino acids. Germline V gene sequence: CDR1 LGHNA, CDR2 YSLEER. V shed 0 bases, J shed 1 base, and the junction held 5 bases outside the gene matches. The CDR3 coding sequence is TGCGCCAGCAGCCAAGATTCCGACAGGGGTTCCTACGAGCAGTACTTC. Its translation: CASSQDSDRGSYEQYF.

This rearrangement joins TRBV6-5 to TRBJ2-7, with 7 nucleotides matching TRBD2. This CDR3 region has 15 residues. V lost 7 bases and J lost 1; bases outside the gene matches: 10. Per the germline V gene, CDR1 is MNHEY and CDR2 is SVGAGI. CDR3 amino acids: CASTPSGAGSYEQYF. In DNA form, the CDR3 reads TGTGCCAGCACCCCCAGCGGGGCTGGATCCTACGAGCAGTACTTC.

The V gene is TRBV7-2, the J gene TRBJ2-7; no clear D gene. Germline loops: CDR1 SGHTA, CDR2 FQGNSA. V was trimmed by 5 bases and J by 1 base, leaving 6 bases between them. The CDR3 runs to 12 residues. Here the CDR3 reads CASSGPSYEQYF. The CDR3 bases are TGTGCCAGCAGCGGTCCTTCCTACGAGCAGTACTTC.

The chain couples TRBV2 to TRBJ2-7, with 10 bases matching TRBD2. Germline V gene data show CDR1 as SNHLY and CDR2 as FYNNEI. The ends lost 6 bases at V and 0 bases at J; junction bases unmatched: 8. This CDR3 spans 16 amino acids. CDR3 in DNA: TGTGCCAGCAGCCCAGCCGGGACTAGCGCCTCCTACGAGCAGTACTTC. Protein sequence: CASSPAGTSASYEQYF.

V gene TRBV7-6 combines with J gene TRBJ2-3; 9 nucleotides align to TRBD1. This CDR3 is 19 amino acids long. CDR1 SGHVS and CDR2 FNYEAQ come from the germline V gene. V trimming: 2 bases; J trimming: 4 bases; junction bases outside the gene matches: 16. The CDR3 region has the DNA TGTGCCAGCAGCTTACTATCGGGATGGGGACAGGGTCGGTCAGATACGCAGTATTTT. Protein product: CASSLLSGWGQGRSDTQYF.

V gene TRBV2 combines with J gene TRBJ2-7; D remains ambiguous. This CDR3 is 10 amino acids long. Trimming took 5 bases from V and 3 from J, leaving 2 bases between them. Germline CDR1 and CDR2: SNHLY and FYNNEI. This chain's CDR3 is CASSNYEQYF. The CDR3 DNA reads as TGTGCCAGCAGTAACTACGAGCAGTACTTC.

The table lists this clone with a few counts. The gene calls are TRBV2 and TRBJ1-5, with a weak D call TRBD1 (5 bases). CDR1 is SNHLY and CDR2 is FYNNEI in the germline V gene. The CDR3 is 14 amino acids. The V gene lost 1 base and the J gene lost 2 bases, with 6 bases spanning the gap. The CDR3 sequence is CASSEGGGNQPQHF. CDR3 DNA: TGTGCCAGCAGTGAAGGGGGGGGCAATCAGCCCCAGCATTTT.

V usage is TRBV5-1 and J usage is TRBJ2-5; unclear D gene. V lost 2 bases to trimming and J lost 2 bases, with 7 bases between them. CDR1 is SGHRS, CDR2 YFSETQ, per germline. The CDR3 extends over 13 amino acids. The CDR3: CASSFPGQETQYF. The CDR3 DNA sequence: TGCGCCAGCAGCTTTCCCGGACAAGAGACCCAGTACTTC.

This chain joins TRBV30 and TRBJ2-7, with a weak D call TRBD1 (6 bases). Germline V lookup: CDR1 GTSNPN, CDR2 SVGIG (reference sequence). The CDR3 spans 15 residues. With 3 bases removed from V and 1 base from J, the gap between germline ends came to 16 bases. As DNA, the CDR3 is TGTGCCTGGAGCCGGTTTGGTACAGGGTCCTACGAGCAGTACTTC. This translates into CAWSRFGTGSYEQYF.

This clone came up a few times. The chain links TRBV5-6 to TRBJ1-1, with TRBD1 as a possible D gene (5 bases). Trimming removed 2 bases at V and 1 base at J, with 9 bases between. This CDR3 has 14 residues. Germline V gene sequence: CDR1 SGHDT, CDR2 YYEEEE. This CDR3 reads CASSFPTGNTEAFF. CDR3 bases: TGTGCCAGCAGCTTCCCCACAGGGAACACTGAAGCTTTCTTT.

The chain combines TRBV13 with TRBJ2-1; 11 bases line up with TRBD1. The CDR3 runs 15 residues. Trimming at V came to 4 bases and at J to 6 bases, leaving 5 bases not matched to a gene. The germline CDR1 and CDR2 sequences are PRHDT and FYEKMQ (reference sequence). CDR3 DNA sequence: TGTGCCAGCAGCTCGGCGGGACAGGGGGTCAATGAGCAGTTCTTC. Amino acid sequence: CASSSAGQGVNEQFF.

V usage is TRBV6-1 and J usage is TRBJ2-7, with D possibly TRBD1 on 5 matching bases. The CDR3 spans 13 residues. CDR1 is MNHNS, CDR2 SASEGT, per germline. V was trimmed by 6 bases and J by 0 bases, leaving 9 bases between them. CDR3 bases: TGTGCCAGCAGCAGACAGTTCTCCTACGAGCAGTACTTC. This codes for CASSRQFSYEQYF.

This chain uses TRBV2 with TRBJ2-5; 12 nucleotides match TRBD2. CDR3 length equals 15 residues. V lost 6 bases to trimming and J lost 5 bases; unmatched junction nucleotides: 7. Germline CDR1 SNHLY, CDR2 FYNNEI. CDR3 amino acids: CASRRTSGTQETQYF. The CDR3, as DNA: TGTGCCAGCAGACGGACTAGCGGGACCCAGGAGACCCAGTACTTC.